The rows below give T cell receptor beta chains drawn from one sample of a study of spatial heterogeneity in lung cancer. Each CDR3 protein is one row after TCRdb ran MiXCR on the 5' RACE reads. The table includes roughly 25,000 distinct CDR3 sequences, around 4.5% detected once. The source was PBMCs, collected at surgery. These TCRs come from a male donor with early-stage non-small cell lung cancer. Both conserved end residues are part of each CDR3. Fields, in order: clone size, V gene, D gene, J gene, CDR3 protein, CDR3 DNA. D genes are given only for firm matches. Some rows have no size entry. The others give once, few or many, or a class for an expanded clone.

abundance: many
v_gene: TRBV28
d_gene: TRBD1
j_gene: TRBJ2-7
CDR3aa: CASSPPGQGVHEQYF
CDR3nt: TGTGCCAGCAGCCCCCCGGGACAGGGAGTCCACGAGCAGTACTTC

abundance: few
v_gene: TRBV3-1
d_gene: .
j_gene: TRBJ2-5
CDR3aa: CASSQDSSRRTQYF
CDR3nt: TGTGCCAGCAGCCAAGATTCGTCCCGGAGAACCCAGTACTTC

abundance: many
v_gene: TRBV6-5
d_gene: .
j_gene: TRBJ1-2
CDR3aa: CASSYVTTGGYTF
CDR3nt: TGTGCCAGCAGTTATGTGACAACGGGTGGCTACACCTTC

abundance: many
v_gene: TRBV7-2
d_gene: TRBD1
j_gene: TRBJ2-3
CDR3aa: CASSSGTGRITDTQYF
CDR3nt: TGTGCCAGCAGCTCAGGGACAGGGAGGATCACAGATACGCAGTATTTT

abundance: many
v_gene: TRBV7-2
d_gene: .
j_gene: TRBJ2-4
CDR3aa: CASSHLKNIQYF
CDR3nt: TGTGCCAGCAGCCACCTCAAAAACATTCAGTACTTC

abundance: many
v_gene: TRBV28
d_gene: .
j_gene: TRBJ1-3
CDR3aa: CASTTVGNTIYF
CDR3nt: TGTGCCAGCACCACGGTTGGAAACACCATATATTTT

abundance: many
v_gene: TRBV6-6
d_gene: .
j_gene: TRBJ1-5
CDR3aa: CASGMPGSRQPQHF
CDR3nt: TGTGCCAGCGGTATGCCAGGGTCAAGGCAGCCCCAGCATTTT

abundance: many
v_gene: TRBV6-5
d_gene: .
j_gene: TRBJ1-1
CDR3aa: CASSPQIGGQGPFF
CDR3nt: TGTGCCAGCAGTCCACAAATTGGGGGCCAAGGTCCCTTTTTT

abundance: many
v_gene: TRBV6-5
d_gene: .
j_gene: TRBJ1-4
CDR3aa: CASSYVPGGVEKLFF
CDR3nt: TGTGCCAGCAGTTACGTTCCCGGGGGCGTTGAAAAACTGTTTTTT

abundance: many
v_gene: TRBV7-3
d_gene: TRBD2
j_gene: TRBJ2-2
CDR3aa: CASSPQRLAGGELFF
CDR3nt: TGTGCCAGCAGCCCCCAAAGACTAGCGGGGGGGGAGCTGTTTTTT

abundance: many
v_gene: TRBV7-2
d_gene: .
j_gene: TRBJ2-2
CDR3aa: CASSPRLNTGELFF
CDR3nt: TGTGCCAGCAGCCCCCGACTAAACACCGGGGAGCTGTTTTTT

abundance: many
v_gene: TRBV6-2/TRBV6-3
d_gene: TRBD1
j_gene: TRBJ1-5
CDR3aa: CASSLTGGLQPQHF
CDR3nt: TGTGCCAGCAGCTTGACAGGGGGCCTTCAGCCCCAGCATTTT

abundance: many
v_gene: TRBV3-1
d_gene: .
j_gene: TRBJ1-1
CDR3aa: CASSLQNTEAFF
CDR3nt: TGTGCCAGCAGCTTGCAGAACACTGAAGCTTTCTTT

abundance: many
v_gene: TRBV5-1
d_gene: TRBD1
j_gene: TRBJ2-7
CDR3aa: CASSPTGGLYEQYF
CDR3nt: TGCGCCAGCAGCCCGACAGGGGGATTGTACGAGCAGTACTTC

abundance: many
v_gene: TRBV29-1
d_gene: .
j_gene: TRBJ2-3
CDR3aa: CSVLTHGGTDTQYF
CDR3nt: TGCAGCGTGCTAACTCATGGGGGCACAGATACGCAGTATTTT

abundance: many
v_gene: TRBV28
d_gene: .
j_gene: TRBJ1-2
CDR3aa: CASMVGDQVPMGYTF
CDR3nt: TGTGCCAGCATGGTGGGGGACCAGGTGCCTATGGGCTACACCTTC

abundance: many
v_gene: TRBV4-3
d_gene: .
j_gene: TRBJ1-5
CDR3aa: CASSQDPPYRNQPQHF
CDR3nt: TGCGCCAGCAGCCAAGATCCCCCTTACCGCAATCAGCCCCAGCATTTT

abundance: many
v_gene: TRBV2
d_gene: TRBD2
j_gene: TRBJ2-5
CDR3aa: CASSEWTTSGGAWETQYF
CDR3nt: TGTGCCAGCAGTGAATGGACGACTAGCGGGGGGGCCTGGGAGACCCAGTACTTC

abundance: many
v_gene: TRBV6-2/TRBV6-3
d_gene: .
j_gene: TRBJ1-5
CDR3aa: CASSYANSNQPQHF
CDR3nt: TGTGCCAGCAGTTACGCAAATAGCAATCAGCCCCAGCATTTT

abundance: many
v_gene: TRBV5-1
d_gene: .
j_gene: TRBJ1-1
CDR3aa: CASSTGVDSEAFF
CDR3nt: TGCGCCAGCAGCACTGGGGTGGACAGTGAAGCTTTCTTT

abundance: few
v_gene: TRBV4-2
d_gene: TRBD1
j_gene: TRBJ1-5
CDR3aa: CASSQEWLRGDQPQHF
CDR3nt: TGTGCCAGCAGCCAGGAGTGGCTCAGGGGGGATCAGCCCCAGCATTTT

abundance: many
v_gene: TRBV20-1
d_gene: .
j_gene: TRBJ2-1
CDR3aa: CSASLPREQFF
CDR3nt: TGCAGTGCTAGTCTTCCTCGTGAGCAGTTCTTC

abundance: many
v_gene: TRBV5-5
d_gene: .
j_gene: TRBJ2-1
CDR3aa: CASSIQGGDEQFF
CDR3nt: TGTGCCAGCAGCATTCAGGGGGGCGATGAGCAGTTCTTC

abundance: many
v_gene: TRBV7-3
d_gene: .
j_gene: TRBJ2-6
CDR3aa: CASSKPLGSGANVLTF
CDR3nt: TGTGCCAGCAGCAAACCGCTGGGCTCTGGGGCCAACGTCCTGACTTTC

abundance: many
v_gene: TRBV6-1
d_gene: .
j_gene: TRBJ2-2
CDR3aa: CASNSRQALLGELFF
CDR3nt: TGTGCCAGCAACTCGCGGCAGGCCTTACTCGGGGAGCTGTTTTTT

abundance: many
v_gene: TRBV27
d_gene: TRBD1
j_gene: TRBJ2-1
CDR3aa: CASSSAGTGDREQFF
CDR3nt: TGTGCCAGCAGTTCGGCCGGGACAGGGGACCGGGAGCAGTTCTTC

abundance: medium-sized
v_gene: TRBV10-3
d_gene: .
j_gene: TRBJ2-3
CDR3aa: CAISDGVTDTQYF
CDR3nt: TGTGCCATCAGTGATGGAGTCACAGATACGCAGTATTTT

abundance: many
v_gene: TRBV7-3
d_gene: .
j_gene: TRBJ1-2
CDR3aa: CASSIGPGPDYGYTF
CDR3nt: TGTGCCAGCAGTATAGGGCCGGGGCCGGACTATGGCTACACCTTC

abundance: .
v_gene: TRBV21-1
d_gene: .
j_gene: TRBJ1-6
CDR3aa: CASSSRSNSPLHF
CDR3nt: TGTGCCAGCAGCTCCCGGAGCAATTCACCCCTCCACTTT

abundance: few
v_gene: TRBV20-1
d_gene: .
j_gene: TRBJ2-1
CDR3aa: CSAPDLGDNEQFF
CDR3nt: TGCAGTGCTCCAGACCTAGGCGACAATGAGCAGTTCTTC

abundance: many
v_gene: TRBV11-1
d_gene: .
j_gene: TRBJ2-7
CDR3aa: CASSVFRDPTYEQYF
CDR3nt: TGTGCCAGCAGCGTGTTTCGGGACCCAACCTACGAGCAGTACTTC

abundance: many
v_gene: TRBV28
d_gene: TRBD1
j_gene: TRBJ2-3
CDR3aa: CASSSARDRGRADTQYF
CDR3nt: TGTGCCAGCAGTTCCGCCCGGGACAGGGGACGGGCAGATACGCAGTATTTT

abundance: many
v_gene: TRBV21-1
d_gene: .
j_gene: TRBJ2-7
CDR3aa: CASSKVPGDIYEQYF
CDR3nt: TGTGCCAGCAGCAAAGTTCCCGGGGACATCTACGAGCAGTACTTC

abundance: many
v_gene: TRBV28
d_gene: .
j_gene: TRBJ2-5
CDR3aa: CASSFGGGARETQYF
CDR3nt: TGTGCCAGCAGTTTTGGTGGGGGGGCGAGAGAGACCCAGTACTTC

abundance: .
v_gene: TRBV3-1
d_gene: .
j_gene: TRBJ1-6
CDR3aa: CASSQDLGGQPNSPLHF
CDR3nt: TGTGCCAGCAGCCAAGATCTGGGCGGGCAACCGAATTCACCCCTCCACTTT

abundance: few
v_gene: TRBV18
d_gene: .
j_gene: TRBJ2-7
CDR3aa: CASSPDRPYEQYF
CDR3nt: TGTGCCAGCTCCCCTGACAGACCCTACGAGCAGTACTTC

abundance: many
v_gene: TRBV7-2
d_gene: TRBD2
j_gene: TRBJ2-7
CDR3aa: CASSPRGLAASYEQYF
CDR3nt: TGTGCCAGCAGCCCCAGAGGACTAGCGGCATCCTACGAGCAGTACTTC

abundance: medium-sized
v_gene: TRBV3-1
d_gene: TRBD2
j_gene: TRBJ2-1
CDR3aa: CASSPDSGRAGFGEQFF
CDR3nt: TGTGCCAGCAGCCCTGATAGCGGGAGGGCCGGATTTGGTGAGCAGTTCTTC